The 28 T cell receptor beta chains below all came from one sample that was sequenced in a study of blood T cell repertoires in COVID-19 (dated by TCRdb to about 2020). Receptors were amplified or captured by the immunoSEQ multiplex PCR assay. The immuneACCESS repertoire file appears here via TCRdb, limited to in-frame rearrangements. These files lack a portion of the clones; in checked studies, under half of the deficit traces to unresolved V genes, and the cause of the others is not known. This sample gives around 200,000 clones in total; roughly 84% of them show up just once. The top ten clones comprise approximately 14% of the sample. The sequenced sample was peripheral blood. The receptors derive from a woman between 65 and 79 years old with COVID-19, enrolled during active disease.

V is TRBV2 and J is TRBJ2-1; the match to TRBD1 covers 7 bases. J gave up 8 bases and V 6 bases, and 1 base lay outside the gene matches. Germline lookup yields CDR1 SNHLY and CDR2 FYNNEI. This CDR3 contains 11 residues. CDR3 nucleotide sequence: TGTGCCAGCAGGGGGACAGATGAGCAGTTCTTC. As protein: CASRGTDEQFF.

The V call is TRBV5-1, the J call TRBJ1-1, with 8 positions matching TRBD1. CDR1 is SGHRS, CDR2 YFSETQ, per germline. J gave up 5 bases and V 2 bases, and 8 bases lay outside the gene matches. This CDR3 is built from 15 residues. This CDR3 is CASSLPDRELTEAFF. The CDR3 DNA sequence: TGCGCCAGCAGCTTACCGGACAGGGAGTTGACTGAAGCTTTCTTT. The full variable domain, with the rest looked up from reference TRBV5-1 and TRBJ1-1, is KAGVTQTPRYLIKTRGQQVTLSCSPISGHRSVSWYQQTPGQGLQFLFEYFSETQRNKGNFPGRFSGRQFSNSRSEMNVSTLELGDSALYLCASSLPDRELTEAFFGQGTRLTVV.

This clone was detected once. The chain recombines TRBV3-1 (or the pseudogene TRBV3-2) with TRBJ1-1; TRBD1 is a possible D gene (5 bases). Germline CDR1 is LGHDT and CDR2 is YNNKEL (reference sequence). The CDR3 totals 14 residues. The ends were cut back, 0 bases at V and 4 bases at J, with 9 bases in the middle. CDR3 residues: CASSQDGRATEAFF. CDR3 DNA sequence: TGTGCCAGCAGCCAAGACGGCAGGGCCACTGAAGCTTTCTTT.

The chain combines TRBV7-8 with TRBJ1-2; 10 nucleotides match TRBD1. The V segment lost 5 bases and the J segment 8 bases; nucleotides outside the gene matches: 5. There are 13 residues in the CDR3. CDR1 is SGHVS, CDR2 FQNEAQ, per germline. The CDR3 protein is CASSEGDRGGYTF. The CDR3 coding sequence is TGTGCCAGCAGCGAAGGGGACAGGGGAGGCTACACCTTC.

The chain is built from TRBV6-1 and TRBJ2-3, with 8 bases lining up with TRBD2. The CDR3 sequence is 16 residues long. In germline, CDR1 is MNHNS, CDR2 SASEGT. After removal of 4 bases from V and 2 bases from J, the junction contained 8 bases not matched to a gene. CDR3 DNA: TGTGCCAGCAGTGTATCTAGCGGGTCTTACACAGATACGCAGTATTTT. This codes for CASSVSSGSYTDTQYF.

V is TRBV2 and J is TRBJ1-4; no reliable D call. The V and J ends lost 7 bases and 3 bases respectively, with 15 bases between them. This CDR3 contains 15 residues. Germline CDR1 is SNHLY and CDR2 is FYNNEI. Written as DNA, the CDR3 is TGTGCCAGCATTTACAACAGTAATTCTAATGAAAAACTGTTTTTT. As protein: CASIYNSNSNEKLFF.

Concerning this clone: Germline and junction disagree at one end, which may indicate a read error. The rearrangement uses TRBV7-2 and TRBJ1-4, with 7 positions matching TRBD1. CDR3 length: 16 residues. Germline CDR1 and CDR2: SGHTA and FQGNSA. CDR3 in DNA: TGTGCCAGCAGTTTAGAGCCGGGACAGACTAATGAAAAACTGTTTTTT. It is translated as CASSLEPGQTNEKLFF.

The chain couples TRBV5-1 to TRBJ2-3; D is possibly TRBD2 (5 bases). Germline CDR1 and CDR2: SGHRS and YFSETQ. Between the trimmed V and J ends, which lost 3 bases and 4 bases, there was a span of 12 bases. This CDR3 contains 14 residues. The CDR3 is CASSYEPGSDTQYF. The CDR3 coding sequence is TGCGCCAGCAGCTACGAACCGGGGTCAGATACGCAGTATTTT.

The chain combines TRBV3-1 (or the pseudogene TRBV3-2) with TRBJ2-5; 14 bases fit TRBD2. Per germline, CDR1 LGHDT and CDR2 YNNKEL (reference sequence). This CDR3 region has 16 residues. J was trimmed by 3 bases and V by 1 base; bases with no gene match: 1. CDR3 sequence: CASSQGLAGGEETQYF. CDR3 nucleotides: TGTGCCAGCAGCCAAGGACTAGCGGGGGGGGAAGAGACCCAGTACTTC.

The chain couples TRBV5-1 to TRBJ1-1; 11 positions agree with TRBD1. This CDR3 is 16 amino acids long. Germline V gene data show CDR1 as SGHRS and CDR2 as YFSETQ. The ends lost 2 bases at V and 4 bases at J; junction bases unmatched: 7. The CDR3 here is CASSFGQGAVGTEAFF. For the CDR3, the DNA is TGCGCCAGCAGCTTCGGACAGGGGGCGGTCGGCACTGAAGCTTTCTTT.

J is TRBJ1-1 and V is TRBV27; D unclear. Deletions cut 3 bases from V and 2 bases from J, with 10 bases between. The germline gives CDR1 MNHEY, CDR2 SMNVEV (reference sequence). The CDR3 runs 14 residues. CDR3 in DNA: TGTGCCAGCAGTTTTCGGGCGGGCAACACTGAAGCTTTCTTT. This encodes CASSFRAGNTEAFF.

This rearrangement joins TRBV5-4 to TRBJ2-1; 9 positions match TRBD1. CDR1 and CDR2 (germline): SGHNT, YYREEE (reference sequence). CDR3 length: 15 amino acids. After removal of 0 bases from V and 6 bases from J, the junction contained 4 bases not matched to a gene. CDR3 nucleotides: TGTGCCAGCAGCTTGGAAGGACAGGGGCTCAATGAGCAGTTCTTC. Protein product: CASSLEGQGLNEQFF.

This clone was picked up one time. The chain has TRBV5-5 and TRBJ1-6; tentatively, D is TRBD1 (6 bases). The V and J ends lost 5 bases and 10 bases respectively, with 16 bases between them. The CDR3 is 14 residues long. CDR1 SGHKS and CDR2 YYEKEE come from the germline V gene (reference sequence). CDR3 region: CASSIDRMGSPLHF. The CDR3 DNA sequence: TGTGCCAGCAGTATAGACAGGATGGGATCACCCCTCCACTTT.

Concerning this clone: This specimen includes other DNA sequences encoding the same CDR3. This sequence joins TRBV5-1 and TRBJ1-1; D is uncertain. The CDR3 covers 13 residues. V lost 0 bases and J lost 5, with 8 bases in between. CDR1 and CDR2 from the germline V gene are SGHRS and YFSETQ. CDR3 protein: CASSLEGGTEAFF. The CDR3, as DNA: TGCGCCAGCAGCTTGGAGGGAGGGACTGAAGCTTTCTTT.

The gene calls are TRBV19 and TRBJ2-2; a possible D gene is TRBD2 (6 bases). The CDR3 consists of 15 residues. Germline CDR1 is LNHDA and CDR2 is SQIVND (reference sequence). Trimming cost V 7 bases and J 5 bases, with 17 bases left between them. Written as DNA, the CDR3 is TGTGCCAGTAAGGAGGGGCCGGCGGGGACCGGGGAGCTGTTTTTT. Amino acids: CASKEGPAGTGELFF.

V usage is TRBV7-2 and J usage is TRBJ2-3; D gene uncertain. CDR1 is SGHTA and CDR2 is FQGNSA in the germline V gene. This CDR3 has 15 amino acids. The V end was cut by 1 base, the J end by 0 bases, with 8 bases between. Here the CDR3 reads CASSLDPVSTDTQYF. For the CDR3, the DNA is TGTGCCAGCAGCTTAGATCCGGTTAGCACAGATACGCAGTATTTT.

The sample holds a few counts of this clone. The rearrangement joins TRBV13 to TRBJ2-5; D is perhaps TRBD2 (5 bases). Between the trimmed V and J ends, which lost 5 bases and 1 base, there was a span of 11 bases. This CDR3 has 14 residues. Germline CDR1 PRHDT, CDR2 FYEKMQ (reference sequence). The chain's CDR3 is CASSMDSTQETQYF. DNA for the CDR3: TGTGCCAGCAGCATGGACTCCACCCAAGAGACCCAGTACTTC.

The chain is built from TRBV21-1 and TRBJ2-5; the table's TRBD2 call for D was not verified on the DNA. TRBV21-1 is marked as a pseudogene. The CDR3 totals 21 residues. The CDR3 here is CASSTKGRTPPGRGGRETQYF. The CDR3 nucleotides read TGTGCCAGCAGCACCAAGGGTCGGACACCACCAGGCAGGGGCGGGAGAGAGACCCAGTACTTC.

The J gene is TRBJ1-4, the V gene TRBV3-1 (or the pseudogene TRBV3-2), with D possibly being TRBD1 (5 bases). This CDR3 contains 15 residues. Germline-derived CDR1 and CDR2 are LGHDT and YNNKEL (reference sequence). Trimming cost V 5 bases and J 3 bases, with 13 bases left between them. CDR3 nucleotides: TGTGCCAGCAGCACAGGAAGTCTGGCTAATGAAAAACTGTTTTTT. Protein: CASSTGSLANEKLFF.

The rearrangement links TRBV6-5 to TRBJ2-3; D unclear. CDR1 is MNHEY and CDR2 is SVGAGI in the germline V gene. This CDR3 contains 13 residues. With 5 bases removed from V and 8 bases from J, the gap between germline ends came to 14 bases. This chain's CDR3 is CASSNPAPGTQYF. The DNA for the CDR3 is TGTGCCAGCAGTAATCCGGCTCCGGGTACGCAGTATTTT.

This rearrangement joins TRBV6-5 to TRBJ1-5; D is undetermined. V was trimmed by 6 bases and J by 2 bases, leaving 8 bases between them. CDR1 MNHEY and CDR2 SVGAGI come from the germline V gene. This CDR3 has 13 residues. This CDR3 reads CASRTPGNQPQHF. The CDR3 bases are TGTGCCAGCAGAACCCCGGGCAATCAGCCCCAGCATTTT.

The genes are TRBV27 and TRBJ2-7; possibly TRBD2 for D (5 bases). V was trimmed by 7 bases and J by 7 bases, leaving 17 bases between them. The CDR3 totals 13 residues. From germline, CDR1 is MNHEY and CDR2 SMNVEV (reference sequence). The CDR3 DNA follows: TGTGCCAGCACCTCCTATCCCGGCGGGGAGCAGTACGTC. Residues: CASTSYPGGEQYV.

V is TRBV6-5 and J is TRBJ1-1; no clear D. The CDR3 is 14 residues long. Germline V gene data show CDR1 as MNHEY and CDR2 as SVGAGI. Trimming left V 6 bases short and J 0 bases short, with 11 bases between. The CDR3 loop reads CASSRSTVNTEAFF. The CDR3 coding sequence is TGTGCCAGCAGCAGATCCACCGTGAACACTGAAGCTTTCTTT.

The chain links TRBV7-2 to TRBJ1-2; 7 positions agree with TRBD1. Germline assignment: CDR1 SGHTA and CDR2 FQGNSA. The CDR3 has 15 amino acids. The V gene end was trimmed by 4 bases and the J gene end by 4 bases; junction bases not matched to a gene: 9. The CDR3 DNA follows: TGTGCCAGCAGCTCCGGACAGGTCGGGGGCTATGGCTACACCTTC. Translated: CASSSGQVGGYGYTF.

This clone was seen a single time. The V and J genes are TRBV6-4 and TRBJ2-2; TRBD2 is a possible D gene (5 bases). This CDR3 spans 15 amino acids. Trimming removed 4 bases at V and 1 base at J, with 10 bases between. The germline V gene encodes CDR1 MRHNA and CDR2 SNTAGT. CDR3: CASSGRRGNTGELFF. The CDR3 nucleotides are TGTGCCAGCAGTGGGCGCCGGGGGAACACCGGGGAGCTGTTTTTT.

This chain connects TRBV2 to TRBJ1-5; possibly TRBD1 for D (5 bases). CDR1 is SNHLY and CDR2 is FYNNEI in the germline V gene. CDR3 size: 14 residues. V lost 7 bases to trimming and J lost 0 bases, with 10 bases between them. The CDR3 bases are TGTGCCAGCACGACAGATTATAGCAATCAGCCCCAGCATTTT. Translation gives CASTTDYSNQPQHF.

This rearrangement joins TRBV21-1 to TRBJ2-4; the D call of TRBD2 is as the table states it, not checked on the DNA. TRBV21-1 is a pseudogene segment. The length of the CDR3 is 20 residues. DNA of the CDR3: TGTGCCAGCAGGATCAGGTTTATCCAACGGGATATTAGTAATGAAAACATTCAGTACTTC. Its protein is CASRIRFIQRDISNENIQYF.

The chain uses TRBV5-1 and TRBJ2-5; weak D call: TRBD1 (5 bases). Per germline, CDR1 SGHRS and CDR2 YFSETQ. V lost 1 base and J 5 bases, leaving 12 bases between the germline ends. The CDR3 has 14 residues. CDR3 residues: CASSLRQGGETQYF. In DNA form, the CDR3 reads TGCGCCAGCAGCTTGCGGCAGGGTGGCGAGACCCAGTACTTC.